The 28 T cell receptor beta chains below come from one sample, sequenced in a study of blood T cell repertoires in COVID-19. Assay: immunoSEQ multiplex PCR; the TCRdb copy retains only in-frame clones and omits some. Among about 110,000 clones listed, around 64% were seen once. What was sequenced was peripheral blood. These receptors were taken from a woman between 40 and 55 years old with acute or convalescent COVID-19.

The chain is built from TRBV27 and TRBJ2-3; the match to TRBD2 covers 13 bases. J lost 8 bases, V lost 6 bases, and 2 bases had no gene match. The V gene's germline CDR1 is MNHEY and CDR2 SMNVEV (reference sequence). This CDR3 contains 13 residues. CDR3 bases: TGTGCCAGCAGGGGACTAGCGGGGTTTACGCAGTATTTT. Translating it yields CASRGLAGFTQYF.

This clone was recorded a few times. The V gene is TRBV30, the J gene TRBJ1-5, with D perhaps TRBD1 (5 bases). V was shortened by 1 base and J by 5 bases, with 9 bases between the two germline ends. The CDR3 length is 13 residues. Looked up from germline, CDR1 is GTSNPN and CDR2 is SVGIG (reference sequence). The CDR3 sequence is CAWSGGGHQPQHF. DNA of the CDR3: TGTGCCTGGAGTGGGGGCGGACATCAGCCCCAGCATTTT.

This sequence joins TRBV5-6 and TRBJ1-2; tentative D call: TRBD1 (5 bases). Germline assignment: CDR1 SGHDT and CDR2 YYEEEE. This CDR3 contains 14 residues. Trimming took off 0 bases at V and 4 bases at J, with 10 bases between the two ends. This CDR3 reads CASSLARDIYGYTF. The CDR3 DNA follows: TGTGCCAGCAGCTTGGCCAGGGATATCTATGGCTACACCTTC.

V gene TRBV7-2 combines with J gene TRBJ2-3; 7 bases line up with TRBD2. The CDR3 is 14 residues long. Germline values: CDR1 SGHTA, CDR2 FQGNSA. The J segment lost 1 base and the V segment lost 8 bases, leaving 6 bases of the junction unmatched. CDR3 bases: TGTGCCAGCCTAGTGGGGGGGGGCACAGATACGCAGTATTTT. Translated: CASLVGGGTDTQYF.

The rearrangement joins TRBV3-1 (or the pseudogene TRBV3-2) to TRBJ2-7; TRBD2 might be the D (6 bases). V shed 3 bases and J shed 3 bases, with 27 bases lying between them. The CDR3 extends over 19 amino acids. Germline CDR1 is LGHDT and CDR2 is YNNKEL (reference sequence). The CDR3 loop is CASSHSSMGRTLWVYEQYF. CDR3 nucleotides: TGTGCCAGCAGCCATTCCTCCATGGGGAGGACATTATGGGTCTACGAGCAGTACTTC.

The chain uses TRBV27 and TRBJ2-5; 7 bases are shared with TRBD1. Germline trimming cut 6 bases from V and 2 bases from J; bases unmatched to any gene: 21. There are 19 residues in the CDR3. Looked up from germline, CDR1 is MNHEY and CDR2 is SMNVEV (reference sequence). The CDR3 sequence is CASSPSYILPGQNQETQYF. The CDR3 DNA is TGTGCCAGCAGCCCTTCCTATATCTTGCCGGGACAGAATCAAGAGACCCAGTACTTC.

This chain links TRBV10-3 with TRBJ1-3; D might be TRBD1 (6 bases). Trimming pared 9 bases from V and 2 bases from J, leaving 11 bases between. There are 13 residues in the CDR3. Germline V CDR1 and CDR2: ENHRY, SYGVKD. In DNA, the CDR3 is TGTGCCATTAGGGGGAATGCTGGAAACACCATATATTTT. Translating it yields CAIRGNAGNTIYF.

V gene TRBV11-2 combines with J gene TRBJ2-3, with TRBD1 identical over 9 bases. Trimming took 3 bases from V and 6 from J; bases not matched to a gene: 7. Looked up from germline, CDR1 is SGHAT and CDR2 is FQNNGV. CDR3 length: 15 residues. The CDR3 DNA reads as TGTGCCAGCAGCTTGACAGGGGGATGGTCGGATACGCAGTATTTT. It yields the protein CASSLTGGWSDTQYF.

J is TRBJ2-3 and V is TRBV28; TRBD2 matches 8 bases. Germline lookup yields CDR1 MDHEN and CDR2 SYDVKM. CDR3 length: 15 amino acids. The V segment lost 6 bases and the J segment 3 bases; nucleotides outside the gene matches: 8. CDR3 sequence (DNA): TGTGCCAGCAGCCCGGGACTAGTCATAACAGATACGCAGTATTTT. It yields the protein CASSPGLVITDTQYF.

The CDR3 DNA reads as TGTGCCAGCCTCCGGACAGGGCACACCGGGGAGCTGTTTTTT. As protein: CASLRTGHTGELFF. This sequence joins TRBV18 and TRBJ2-2, with TRBD1 matching 8 bases. This CDR3 is 14 amino acids long. Germline V lookup: CDR1 KGHSH, CDR2 LQKENI. The J segment lost 3 bases and the V segment lost 8 bases, leaving 5 bases of the junction unmatched.

This clone was detected only once. This rearrangement joins TRBV3-1 (or the pseudogene TRBV3-2) to TRBJ1-2; maybe TRBD1 (6 bases). The CDR3 has 14 amino acids. Germline assignment: CDR1 LGHDT and CDR2 YNNKEL (reference sequence). V was shortened by 4 bases and J by 4 bases, with 13 bases between the two germline ends. The CDR3 bases are TGTGCCAGCAGCCTTGGACAGACCCTCTATGGCTACACCTTC. It translates to CASSLGQTLYGYTF.

In its sample, this clone was seen many times. The genes are TRBV5-1 and TRBJ1-4, with D possibly matching TRBD1 (6 bases). V lost 1 base and J lost 8, with 15 bases in between. Germline CDR1 is SGHRS and CDR2 is YFSETQ. The CDR3 has 15 amino acids. The CDR3 loop reads CASSLNQGPGEKLFF. The CDR3 DNA is TGCGCCAGCAGCTTGAATCAGGGGCCGGGGGAAAAACTGTTTTTT.

The V and J genes are TRBV5-1 and TRBJ2-2, with a weak D call TRBD2 (5 bases). V was cut by 4 bases and J by 4 bases, with 11 bases left in between. Germline CDR1 SGHRS, CDR2 YFSETQ. This CDR3 region has 14 residues. The CDR3: CASSKDSSTGELFF. CDR3 in DNA: TGCGCCAGCAGCAAGGACTCCTCCACCGGGGAGCTGTTTTTT.

CDR3 DNA: TGTGCCAGCAGTTCCTCTCTAGGGGCGGGGTTGGTAGATACGCAGTATTTT. Protein: CASSSSLGAGLVDTQYF. The chain uses TRBV27 and TRBJ2-3; D is perhaps TRBD2 (6 bases). This CDR3 is 17 amino acids long. Germline V gives CDR1 MNHEY, CDR2 SMNVEV (reference sequence). Trimming removed 4 bases at V and 5 bases at J, with 22 bases between.

CDR3 in DNA: TGTGCCAGCAGCTCCCCGAGAGGGACAGGCAATGAGCAGTTCTTC. This sequence encodes CASSSPRGTGNEQFF. The chain joins TRBV11-2 to TRBJ2-1; 8 nucleotides agree with TRBD1. Germline lookup yields CDR1 SGHAT and CDR2 FQNNGV. After removal of 4 bases from V and 6 bases from J, the junction contained 8 bases not matched to a gene. CDR3 length: 15 residues.

The V gene is TRBV3-1 (or the pseudogene TRBV3-2), the J gene TRBJ1-1; TRBD1 is a possible D gene (5 bases). The CDR3 covers 13 residues. Germline V gives CDR1 LGHDT, CDR2 YNNKEL (reference sequence). V lost 5 bases and J lost 0, with 7 bases in between. For the CDR3, the DNA is TGTGCCAGCAGCACAGGAATGAACACTGAAGCTTTCTTT. This codes for CASSTGMNTEAFF.

V usage is TRBV28 and J usage is TRBJ1-6, with unresolved D. The CDR3 spans 16 residues. The germline CDR1 and CDR2 sequences are MDHEN and SYDVKM. Trimming pared 6 bases from V and 0 bases from J, leaving 12 bases between. The CDR3 sequence is CASRPSGSSYNSPLHF. The CDR3 nucleotides read TGTGCCAGCAGACCGAGTGGGAGCTCCTATAATTCACCCCTCCACTTT.

A single count supports this clone. The V gene is TRBV29-1, the J gene TRBJ1-1, with a weak D call TRBD1 (6 bases). Per germline, CDR1 SQVTM and CDR2 ANQGSEA. The V gene lost 4 bases and the J gene lost 1 base, with 16 bases spanning the gap. The CDR3 consists of 15 residues. CDR3 nucleotides: TGCAGCGTTGCCCCACAGGGATGGGGGAACACTGAAGCTTTCTTT. It specifies CSVAPQGWGNTEAFF. Using reference TRBV29-1 and TRBJ1-1 for the parts outside the CDR3, the full variable domain is SAVISQKPSRDICQRGTSLTIQCQVDSQVTMMFWYRQQPGQSLTLIATANQGSEATYESGFVIDKFPISRPNLTFSTLTVSNMSPEDSSIYLCSVAPQGWGNTEAFFGQGTRLTVV.

This clone occurred once. The chain is built from TRBV7-2 and TRBJ2-3, with D perhaps TRBD1 (5 bases). The CDR3 sequence is 16 residues long. Trimming pared 2 bases from V and 6 bases from J, leaving 18 bases between. The germline V gene has CDR1 SGHTA and CDR2 FQGNSA. CDR3 amino acids: CASSLKPRGSTDTQYF. The CDR3 DNA follows: TGTGCCAGCAGCTTAAAACCTAGGGGCAGTACGGATACGCAGTATTTT.

The V call is TRBV6-6, the J call TRBJ1-1; tentatively, D is TRBD1 (5 bases). V was clipped by 4 bases and J by 4 bases, with 10 bases between them. CDR1 and CDR2 (germline): MNHNY, SVGAGI (reference sequence). The CDR3 runs to 13 residues. The CDR3 region is CASSWDGGTEAFF. CDR3 DNA sequence: TGTGCCAGCAGTTGGGACGGGGGCACTGAAGCTTTCTTT.

The chain joins TRBV4-3 to TRBJ2-7; 13 bases agree with TRBD2. Unmatched junction bases numbered 3, after V lost 5 bases and J lost 2 bases. Per the germline V gene, CDR1 is LGHNA and CDR2 is YSLEER. There are 15 residues in the CDR3. The CDR3 DNA is TGCGCCAGCAGCGACGGGACTAGCGGGGCCTACGAGCAGTACTTC. Protein: CASSDGTSGAYEQYF.

This chain uses TRBV19 with TRBJ2-5; the match to TRBD2 covers 9 bases. The CDR3 covers 16 residues. The J segment lost 7 bases and the V segment lost 1 base, leaving 10 bases of the junction unmatched. Looked up from germline, CDR1 is LNHDA and CDR2 is SQIVND (reference sequence). The chain's CDR3 is CASSIVLAGPGGTQYF. DNA for the CDR3: TGTGCCAGTAGTATAGTCCTAGCGGGGCCCGGGGGGACCCAGTACTTC.

The V call is TRBV4-1, the J call TRBJ2-7, with D maybe TRBD1 (6 bases). This CDR3 comprises 18 residues. Deletions cut 1 base from V and 1 base from J, with 20 bases between. Germline CDR1 reads MGHRA; CDR2 reads YSYEKL. CDR3 nucleotide sequence: TGCGCCAGCAGCCAAGCTCCCTTTGACGGCAGGGGTTCCTACGAGCAGTACTTC. It specifies CASSQAPFDGRGSYEQYF.

This rearrangement joins TRBV7-3 to TRBJ2-3, with 7 bases lining up with TRBD2. J lost 2 bases, V lost 1 base, and 12 bases had no gene match. Germline CDR1 SGHTA, CDR2 FQGTGA. This CDR3 spans 18 amino acids. This CDR3 reads CASSLRGWASGITDTQYF. CDR3 DNA: TGTGCCAGCAGCTTAAGGGGGTGGGCTAGCGGAATCACAGATACGCAGTATTTT.

The chain is built from TRBV18 and TRBJ2-5; 9 bases fit TRBD1. Germline values: CDR1 KGHSH, CDR2 LQKENI. The junction had 5 bases not matched to a gene; V was cut back by 4 bases and J by 5 bases. The CDR3 extends over 14 amino acids. The CDR3: CASSQYGQGETQYF. The CDR3 coding sequence is TGTGCCAGCTCACAGTATGGACAGGGGGAGACCCAGTACTTC.

The chain has TRBV6-5 and TRBJ1-1; TRBD1 is a possible D gene (6 bases). V was shortened by 4 bases and J by 5 bases, with 14 bases between the two germline ends. The CDR3 is 14 residues long. Germline-derived CDR1 and CDR2 are MNHEY and SVGAGI. The CDR3 here is CASSSTTGKTEAFF. The CDR3 coding sequence is TGTGCCAGCAGTTCTACAACAGGGAAGACTGAAGCTTTCTTT.

The chain uses TRBV3-1 (or the pseudogene TRBV3-2) and TRBJ2-7, with 8 bases identical to TRBD2. Per germline, CDR1 LGHDT and CDR2 YNNKEL (reference sequence). The trim removed 4 bases at V and 6 bases at J, leaving 11 bases unmatched. The CDR3 length is 15 residues. CDR3 sequence reads: CASSPRGGRVAEQYF. For the CDR3, the DNA is TGTGCCAGCAGCCCCCGGGGGGGAAGAGTTGCCGAGCAGTACTTC.

The J gene is TRBJ2-3, the V gene TRBV11-1; D unclear. The CDR3 is 11 amino acids. Trimming shortened V by 8 bases and J by 1 base, and 4 bases separated the two germline ends. In germline, CDR1 is SGHAT, CDR2 FQDESV (reference sequence). The CDR3 loop is CASQGTDTQYF. Written as DNA, the CDR3 is TGTGCCAGCCAGGGCACAGATACGCAGTATTTT.